This record concerns one TCR beta chain sequence. In germline, CDR1 is LGHNA, CDR2 YNFKEQ. The CDR3 length is 16 residues. V shed 5 bases, J shed 0 bases, and the junction held 6 bases outside the gene matches. Authors' analysis steps: The authors estimated nucleated cell counts from reference gene primer amplification. Sequencing used immunoSEQ multiplex PCR; TCRdb keeps in-frame clones, though not all of them. The V and J calls and the clone size are those of that table, but D and trimming were determined from the DNA. The sample yields approximately 300,000 clones, about nine tenths seen once. These data are taken from a study of blood T cell repertoires in COVID-19. Study at large: There were acute and convalescent COVID-19 samples, and they came from the United States, Italy and Spain. PBMCs, B-cell-depleted T cells, or T cells were the source of the cDNA or gDNA that made up the material.

The clonotype originates from a man aged 18 to 30 with active or convalescent COVID-19. J is TRBJ2-7 and V is TRBV4-2; TRBD2 aligns across 11 bases. What was sequenced was peripheral blood. CDR3 DNA sequence: TGTGCCAGCAGCGCCGGACTAGCGGGCCTCTCCTACGAGCAGTACTTC. Translating it yields CASSAGLAGLSYEQYF.